This T cell receptor beta chain is drawn from a study of cytomegalovirus exposure and HLA in healthy donors. Vbeta (60) and Jbeta (13) primers were used in the PCR. Generated by immunoSEQ multiplex PCR, the TCRdb table keeps only in-frame clones and is missing some. The table has about 160,000 clones, around 80% seen once. Trimming removed 0 bases at V and 0 bases at J, with 10 bases between. Germline CDR1 is SGHNT and CDR2 is YYREEE (reference sequence). The CDR3 is 16 residues long. This sequence joins TRBV5-4 and TRBJ1-5; the D is unclear. The source is a man in his thirties or forties in good health and CMV-seronegative. The specimen sequenced was PBMCs. CDR3 coding DNA: TGTGCCAGCAGCTTGGACGGGATCCTTAGCAATCAGCCCCAGCATTTT. Translation: CASSLDGILSNQPQHF.